This passage covers 23 T cell receptor beta chains from one sample sequenced in a study of response to subunit inactivated influenza vaccine. TCRdb ran MiXCR on the RT-PCR reads and lists one entry per CDR3 protein. The sample has 500,000 or so distinct CDR3 sequences, approximately 15% seen once. The specimen comprised CD4+ T cells sorted from PBMCs, sampled roughly 24 months after vaccination. Receptors were obtained from a man aged 50 to 75 who received an inactivated influenza vaccine.

This clonotype was picked up a small number of times. The chain employs TRBV10-3 and TRBJ2-3, with D maybe TRBD2 (6 bases). Germline lookup yields CDR1 ENHRY and CDR2 SYGVKD. The CDR3 spans 12 residues. V gave up 10 bases and J gave up 6 bases, with 14 bases separating them. The CDR3 here is CATTGVTDTQYF. The CDR3, as DNA: TGTGCCACGACGGGGGTAACTGATACGCAGTATTTT.

This clonotype appeared many times. This sequence joins TRBV10-3 and TRBJ2-5; the D gene is possibly TRBD1 (6 bases). The V end was cut by 6 bases, the J end by 4 bases, with 12 bases between. The CDR3 covers 13 residues. CDR1 and CDR2 from the germline V gene are ENHRY and SYGVKD. The CDR3 loop reads CAISETGTETQYF. The CDR3 DNA reads as TGTGCCATCAGCGAAACAGGGACAGAGACCCAGTACTTC.

This clonotype was observed many times. This chain connects TRBV20-1 to TRBJ2-3, with D unclear. The CDR3 has 10 amino acids. Germline values: CDR1 DFQATT, CDR2 SNEGSKA (reference sequence). Trimming shortened V by 3 bases and J by 5 bases, and 3 bases separated the two germline ends. The CDR3 DNA sequence: TGCAGTGCTAGGAGAGATACGCAGTATTTT. Its translation is CSARRDTQYF.

The chain joins TRBV9 to TRBJ1-6; 8 nucleotides agree with TRBD1. Per germline, CDR1 SGDLS and CDR2 YYNGEE. The CDR3 is made up of 15 amino acids. The V segment lost 2 bases and the J segment 10 bases; nucleotides outside the gene matches: 8. In DNA form, the CDR3 reads TGTGCCAGCAGCGTGGAGGCAGGGGGCAGGTCACCCCTCCACTTT. It translates to CASSVEAGGRSPLHF.

This clonotype has only a few counts. The chain recombines TRBV14 with TRBJ2-5, with 8 bases identical to TRBD2. Trimming at V came to 5 bases and at J to 0 bases, leaving 17 bases not matched to a gene. Germline V gene sequence: CDR1 SGHDN, CDR2 FVKESK. The CDR3 runs to 19 residues. The CDR3 protein is CASSSYSFGTRPNQETQYF. The CDR3 DNA follows: TGTGCCAGCAGCTCGTATTCTTTTGGGACTAGACCAAACCAAGAGACCCAGTACTTC.

The genes are TRBV3-1 and TRBJ2-2; 8 nucleotides agree with TRBD1. The CDR3 sequence is 16 residues long. V trimming: 2 bases; J trimming: 0 bases; junction bases outside the gene matches: 2. Germline V gene lookup returns CDR1 LGHDT and CDR2 YNNKEL (reference sequence). The chain's CDR3 is CASSQRQGTNTGELFF. The CDR3 DNA is TGTGCCAGCAGCCAAAGACAGGGGACGAACACCGGGGAGCTGTTTTTT. Looking up the rest from reference TRBV3-1 and TRBJ2-2 gives the full variable domain: DTAVSQTPKYLVTQMGNDKSIKCEQNLGHDTMYWYKQDSKKFLKIMFSYNNKELIINETVPNRFSPKSPDKAHLNLHINSLELGDSAVYFCASSQRQGTNTGELFFGEGSRLTVL.

The rearrangement joins TRBV5-4 to TRBJ2-1; D may be TRBD2 (6 bases). Germline CDR1 is SGHNT and CDR2 is YYREEE (reference sequence). The CDR3 is 15 residues long. Trimming removed 4 bases from V and 8 bases from J, with 19 bases in between. The CDR3 sequence: CASSLPGRRRDEQFF. Written as DNA, the CDR3 is TGTGCCAGCAGCCTACCGGGACGCCGGAGGGATGAGCAGTTCTTC. Based on the CDR3 plus reference TRBV5-4 and TRBJ2-1, the full variable domain is ETGVTQSPTHLIKTRGQQVTLRCSSQSGHNTVSWYQQALGQGPQFIFQYYREEENGRGNFPPRFSGLQFPNYSSELNVNALELDDSALYLCASSLPGRRRDEQFFGPGTRLTVL.

In this sample, this clonotype turned up many times. A junction end diverges from the germline sequence, so it may reflect a read error. The V gene is TRBV20-1, the J gene TRBJ2-7; 7 bases line up with TRBD1. The CDR3 spans 11 residues. Germline loops: CDR1 DFQATT, CDR2 SNEGSKA (reference sequence). DNA for the CDR3: TGCAGTGCTAGAGACAAGGCCAGGGGGATCTTC. Protein sequence: CSARDKARGIF.

The V and J genes are TRBV19 and TRBJ2-2; possibly TRBD1 or TRBD2 for D (5 bases each). The CDR3 is made up of 13 amino acids. The germline gives CDR1 LNHDA, CDR2 SQIVND (reference sequence). Trimming removed 8 bases at V and 5 bases at J, with 12 bases between. CDR3: CASEGTGTGELFF. In DNA, the CDR3 is TGTGCCAGTGAGGGGACGGGGACCGGGGAGCTGTTTTTT.

This clonotype was detected a few times. The rearrangement links TRBV10-3 to TRBJ2-5; 7 positions match TRBD1. This CDR3 is built from 13 residues. Germline V gene data show CDR1 as ENHRY and CDR2 as SYGVKD. Trimming at V came to 10 bases and at J to 5 bases, leaving 10 bases not matched to a gene. Here the CDR3 DNA reads TGTGCCAGCACAGAGGGGGCCCAGGAGACCCAGTACTTC. Translation gives CASTEGAQETQYF.

This clonotype was recorded many times. The chain uses TRBV28 and TRBJ2-7; no firm D call. Trimming shortened V by 7 bases and J by 0 bases, and 13 bases separated the two germline ends. The CDR3 is 14 amino acids. The germline V gene has CDR1 MDHEN and CDR2 SYDVKM. The CDR3 DNA reads as TGTGCCAGCATGCCTTCGGCCGCCTCCTACGAGCAGTACTTC. Amino acids: CASMPSAASYEQYF.

In this sample, this clonotype turned up a few times. This chain uses TRBV27 with TRBJ2-5; the D gene is possibly TRBD1 (5 bases). The CDR3 is made up of 13 amino acids. Germline V gives CDR1 MNHEY, CDR2 SMNVEV (reference sequence). Trimming stripped 3 bases from V and 7 bases from J, with 12 bases between. Here the CDR3 DNA reads TGTGCCAGCAGTTTGAAAGTTCAGGGGACCCAGTACTTC. This gives the protein CASSLKVQGTQYF.

The sample holds a few counts of this clonotype. The chain combines TRBV10-3 with TRBJ1-5, with TRBD1 identical over 8 bases. The CDR3 contains 18 residues. V lost 4 bases to trimming and J lost 0 bases; unmatched junction nucleotides: 11. Looked up from germline, CDR1 is ENHRY and CDR2 is SYGVKD. As DNA, the CDR3 is TGTGCCATCAGTGCTGGGGCAGGGGGCGGATATAGCAATCAGCCCCAGCATTTT. Translation gives CAISAGAGGGYSNQPQHF.

J is TRBJ2-1 and V is TRBV15, with D perhaps TRBD1 (5 bases). The CDR3 loop spans 15 amino acids. Germline CDR1 reads LNHNV; CDR2 reads YYDKDF (reference sequence). Trimming took 0 bases from V and 7 from J, leaving 13 bases between them. The CDR3 DNA reads TGTGCCACCAGCAGAGACAGGGTAGGCAAAAATGAGCAGTTCTTC. It is translated as CATSRDRVGKNEQFF.

This clonotype was found a few times. This chain joins TRBV7-6 and TRBJ2-1; 13 nucleotides align to TRBD2. V lost 3 bases and J lost 7; bases outside the gene matches: 12. Per the germline V gene, CDR1 is SGHVS and CDR2 is FNYEAQ. The CDR3 sequence is 18 residues long. This chain's CDR3 is CASSFGTSGMRILNEQFF. The DNA for the CDR3 is TGTGCCAGCAGCTTTGGGACTAGCGGGATGAGGATCCTTAATGAGCAGTTCTTC.

Only a few counts were recorded for this clonotype. This sequence joins TRBV20-1 and TRBJ2-3, with unresolved D. The V end was cut by 3 bases, the J end by 2 bases, with 9 bases between. The CDR3 is 13 residues long. Germline V gene sequence: CDR1 DFQATT, CDR2 SNEGSKA (reference sequence). CDR3 region: CSARITHTDTQYF. The CDR3 coding sequence is TGCAGTGCTAGGATCACTCACACAGATACGCAGTATTTT.

This clonotype was seen a single time. The chain uses TRBV20-1 and TRBJ2-1, with TRBD2 identical over 10 bases. Trimming removed 0 bases from V and 6 bases from J; junction bases left unmatched: 20. Germline V gene data show CDR1 as DFQATT and CDR2 as SNEGSKA (reference sequence). The CDR3 is made up of 20 amino acids. CDR3 DNA: TGCAGTGCTAGAGATCGGCCGGGACAGCGGCGTCTAGCGGGAGTCAATGAGCAGTTCTTC. Its translation: CSARDRPGQRRLAGVNEQFF.

This clonotype was detected a few times. The chain is built from TRBV11-2 and TRBJ1-4, with no clear D. The germline gives CDR1 SGHAT, CDR2 FQNNGV. The V and J ends lost 5 bases and 6 bases respectively, with 13 bases between them. The CDR3 loop spans 14 amino acids. CDR3 sequence (DNA): TGTGCCAGCAGCCAAAGCCCGGCGGATGAAAAACTGTTTTTT. Translation: CASSQSPADEKLFF.

In its sample, this clonotype was seen many times. This chain connects TRBV12-3 or TRBV12-4 to TRBJ2-3; 9 bases map to TRBD1. The CDR3 spans 15 residues. J gave up 3 bases and V 10 bases, and 11 bases lay outside the gene matches. The CDR3 DNA is TGTGCCACCAGATACAGGGGGCTGAGGACAGATACGCAGTATTTT. This encodes CATRYRGLRTDTQYF.

The CDR3 region has the DNA TGTGCCATCAGTTCGTACAGGGCTGTAGATGGCTACACCTTC. Protein: CAISSYRAVDGYTF. The rearrangement links TRBV10-3 to TRBJ1-2; a weak D match, TRBD1 (6 bases). Between the trimmed V and J ends, which lost 5 bases and 6 bases, there was a span of 16 bases. Germline V lookup: CDR1 ENHRY, CDR2 SYGVKD. This CDR3 is 14 amino acids long.

This CDR3 reads CASSPRQGVNTEAFF. The CDR3 nucleotides are TGTGCCAGCAGCCCCCGACAGGGGGTGAACACTGAAGCTTTCTTT. The V gene is TRBV3-1, the J gene TRBJ1-1; 9 nucleotides line up with TRBD1. This CDR3 contains 15 residues. Trimming at V came to 4 bases and at J to 0 bases, leaving 3 bases not matched to a gene. The V gene's germline CDR1 is LGHDT and CDR2 YNNKEL (reference sequence).

This chain connects TRBV19 to TRBJ1-4; 8 nucleotides align to TRBD1. Germline lookup yields CDR1 LNHDA and CDR2 SQIVND (reference sequence). J gave up 8 bases and V 6 bases, and 8 bases lay outside the gene matches. This CDR3 comprises 14 residues. The CDR3: CASSPTGVGEKLFF. The CDR3 DNA reads TGTGCCAGTAGCCCGACAGGGGTAGGAGAAAAACTGTTTTTT.

This clonotype was detected ten times or more. This chain links TRBV11-2 with TRBJ1-2; D gene ambiguous. Per germline, CDR1 SGHAT and CDR2 FQNNGV. The ends were cut back, 5 bases at V and 0 bases at J, with 13 bases in the middle. The CDR3 has 15 amino acids. The CDR3 DNA sequence: TGTGCCAGCAGCAGAGCGGACGTCCCTAACTATGGCTACACCTTC. It is translated as CASSRADVPNYGYTF.